Presented here are 17 T cell receptor beta chains from one specimen sequenced in a study of a mutant IDH1 vaccine in newly diagnosed glioma. The time point here: baseline, week 1 (first vaccination visit). As to treatment: pre-vaccination baseline after standard-of-care therapy. TCRdb's copy holds only in-frame clones and misses some; the assay was immunoSEQ multiplex PCR. In the table there are tens of thousands of clones, approximately 80% of which are singletons. The material sequenced was PBMCs, taken from a glioma patient treated with radiotherapy, temozolomide or both. These receptors were obtained from a man aged 25 to 40 with glioma.

The chain links TRBV5-4 to TRBJ2-7; D is perhaps TRBD2 (6 bases). Germline CDR1 reads SGHNT; CDR2 reads YYREEE (reference sequence). This CDR3 comprises 13 residues. Deletions cut 0 bases from V and 4 bases from J, with 8 bases between. DNA of the CDR3: TGTGCCAGCAGCTTGGGGGGGACTTACGAGCAGTACTTC. Protein product: CASSLGGTYEQYF.

The gene calls are TRBV7-8 and TRBJ1-2; D gene unclear. V lost 1 base and J lost 2, with 11 bases in between. The CDR3 totals 15 residues. CDR1 and CDR2 (germline): SGHVS, FQNEAQ. CDR3 in amino acids: CASSLDYGLNYGYTF. DNA of the CDR3: TGTGCCAGCAGCTTAGATTACGGATTGAACTATGGCTACACCTTC.

This chain connects TRBV5-1 to TRBJ2-5; D perhaps matches TRBD2 (7 bases). The V end lost 4 bases, the J end lost 2 bases, and 21 bases lay between the germline ends. The germline V gene encodes CDR1 SGHRS and CDR2 YFSETQ. The CDR3 totals 17 residues. CDR3 loop: CASSRPGGGGVQETQYF. For the CDR3, the DNA is TGCGCCAGCAGCCGACCAGGAGGGGGGGGAGTGCAAGAGACCCAGTACTTC. The full variable domain, completed using reference TRBV5-1 and TRBJ2-5, is KAGVTQTPRYLIKTRGQQVTLSCSPISGHRSVSWYQQTPGQGLQFLFEYFSETQRNKGNFPGRFSGRQFSNSRSEMNVSTLELGDSALYLCASSRPGGGGVQETQYFGPGTRLLVL.

The V gene is TRBV19, the J gene TRBJ1-2, with a possible D match to TRBD1 (6 bases). There are 15 residues in the CDR3. The ends were cut back, 5 bases at V and 3 bases at J, with 16 bases in the middle. Per the germline V gene, CDR1 is LNHDA and CDR2 is SQIVND (reference sequence). The DNA for the CDR3 is TGTGCCAGTAGTCCGGCCACCAGGGGCTACTATGGCTACACCTTC. This translates into CASSPATRGYYGYTF.

This chain connects TRBV4-1 to TRBJ1-5, with a tentative D call TRBD1 (5 bases). The length of the CDR3 is 16 residues. V was trimmed by 0 bases and J by 0 bases, leaving 9 bases between them. Germline lookup yields CDR1 MGHRA and CDR2 YSYEKL. CDR3 protein: CASSQEGTHSNQPQHF. The CDR3 DNA is TGCGCCAGCAGCCAAGAAGGGACGCATAGCAATCAGCCCCAGCATTTT.

V gene TRBV7-9 combines with J gene TRBJ2-1, with D perhaps matching TRBD1 (6 bases). Trimming stripped 5 bases from V and 12 bases from J, with 17 bases between. The CDR3 totals 13 residues. Germline-derived CDR1 and CDR2 are SEHNR and FQNEAQ (reference sequence). The CDR3 spells CASSTNRVVRQFF. CDR3 DNA: TGTGCCAGCAGCACCAACAGGGTAGTCAGGCAGTTCTTC.

This CDR3 reads CASNRVATEAFF. In nucleotides, the CDR3 is TGTGCCAGCAACAGGGTGGCCACTGAAGCTTTCTTT. The rearrangement links TRBV6-1 to TRBJ1-1; possible D gene TRBD1, 6 bases. CDR3 length equals 12 residues. The germline V gene has CDR1 MNHNS and CDR2 SASEGT. Trimming stripped 7 bases from V and 4 bases from J, with 10 bases between.

The rearrangement uses TRBV11-2 and TRBJ1-1; TRBD1 matches 7 bases. V gave up 5 bases and J gave up 3 bases; unmatched junction bases: 9. The CDR3 is made up of 15 amino acids. From germline, CDR1 is SGHAT and CDR2 FQNNGV. The CDR3 DNA reads as TGTGCCAGCAGCCCGAGCGAGCAGGGGGACACTGAAGCTTTCTTT. Its protein is CASSPSEQGDTEAFF.

This chain links TRBV20-1 with TRBJ2-7, with D hard to call. This CDR3 has 11 amino acids. Trimming took off 6 bases at V and 3 bases at J, with 9 bases between the two ends. Germline CDR1 and CDR2: DFQATT and SNEGSKA (reference sequence). The CDR3, as DNA: TGCAGTGCGGGGAAAGACTACGAGCAGTACTTC. It yields the protein CSAGKDYEQYF.

The rearrangement joins TRBV15 to TRBJ2-3, with TRBD2 identical over 9 bases. The J segment lost 2 bases and the V segment lost 1 base, leaving 4 bases of the junction unmatched. Per germline, CDR1 LNHNV and CDR2 YYDKDF (reference sequence). The CDR3 extends over 16 amino acids. DNA of the CDR3: TGTGCCACCAGCAGAGGTCTAGCGGGGACCACAGATACGCAGTATTTT. This translates into CATSRGLAGTTDTQYF.

The chain employs TRBV7-7 and TRBJ2-7; tentatively, D is TRBD2 (5 bases). The CDR3 loop spans 15 amino acids. The germline CDR1 and CDR2 sequences are SSHAT and FNYEAQ (reference sequence). V dropped 5 bases and J dropped 0 bases, with 14 bases sitting between them. In DNA form, the CDR3 reads TGTGCCAGCAGCCAAGCGGACGGGTACTCCTACGAGCAGTACTTC. Translating it yields CASSQADGYSYEQYF.

The rearrangement uses TRBV2 and TRBJ2-7; D possibly corresponds to TRBD1 (6 bases). The CDR3 has 15 amino acids. V was pared by 7 bases and J by 3 bases, with 19 bases between. CDR1 is SNHLY, CDR2 FYNNEI, per germline. The CDR3 spells CASKDPGAGDYEQYF. CDR3 bases: TGTGCCAGCAAGGATCCAGGGGCCGGGGACTACGAGCAGTACTTC.

The J gene is TRBJ2-3, the V gene TRBV11-2, with TRBD2 matching over 7 bases. V was pared by 6 bases and J by 6 bases, with 15 bases of the junction left unmatched. The length of the CDR3 is 16 residues. Germline V gene data show CDR1 as SGHAT and CDR2 as FQNNGV. CDR3 nucleotide sequence: TGTGCCAGCAGAACCAGACTAGCAGACGAGCTGGATACGCAGTATTTT. Residues: CASRTRLADELDTQYF.

The CDR3 DNA is TGTGCCAGCAGTGAGGGCAGGCATAGCGGGATGGTGGAGACCCAGTACTTC. Its translation: CASSEGRHSGMVETQYF. V is TRBV6-1 and J is TRBJ2-5; 8 bases map to TRBD2. The CDR3 length is 17 residues. Germline V gives CDR1 MNHNS, CDR2 SASEGT. After removal of 3 bases from V and 5 bases from J, the junction contained 14 bases not matched to a gene.

This clone was observed a single time. J is TRBJ2-5 and V is TRBV6-8; D call uncertain. CDR3 length equals 15 residues. Germline CDR1 reads MNHGY; CDR2 reads SAAAGT. V lost 2 bases and J 5 bases, leaving 15 bases between the germline ends. The CDR3 DNA reads as TGTGCCAGCAGTTACCGGCAGGTAACGAGGGAGACCCAGTACTTC. Its translation is CASSYRQVTRETQYF.

V is TRBV6-5 and J is TRBJ2-1; perhaps TRBD2 as D (6 bases). The CDR3 has 14 amino acids. Germline loops: CDR1 MNHEY, CDR2 SVGAGI. V lost 6 bases and J 2 bases, leaving 11 bases between the germline ends. The CDR3 protein is CASRMGLTYNEQFF. The CDR3 DNA is TGTGCCAGCAGGATGGGACTGACCTACAATGAGCAGTTCTTC.

The CDR3 sequence: CASSFPSAVGEQYF. CDR3 bases: TGTGCCAGCAGCTTCCCCTCCGCGGTCGGAGAGCAGTACTTC. V and J are TRBV5-4 and TRBJ2-7; D gene uncertain. This CDR3 is 14 amino acids long. The germline gives CDR1 SGHNT, CDR2 YYREEE (reference sequence). V gave up 2 bases and J gave up 7 bases, with 16 bases separating them.